Reported below is one TCR beta chain. Clones were read by immunoSEQ multiplex PCR, and TCRdb kept only the in-frame ones, dropping some. The sample lists around 190,000 clones; more than 70% were seen once. Looked up from germline, CDR1 is MGHRA and CDR2 is YSYEKL. Between the trimmed V and J ends, which lost 4 bases and 4 bases, there was a span of 22 bases. The CDR3 consists of 17 residues. The data were obtained in a study of blood T cell repertoires in COVID-19. Across the study: In each case, the material was cDNA or gDNA derived from T cells, B-cell-depleted T cells, or PBMCs.

Participants, about 18 to 90 years old, spanned about 26 US areas. The sample was PBMCs or T cells enriched from blood (not recorded which). This rearrangement joins TRBV4-1 to TRBJ1-2; D gene unclear. The origin of this receptor is a man between 40 and 49 years old with acute COVID-19. The CDR3 region has the DNA TGCGCCAGCAGCCCCACGACGAGAGGGCGGCTGGGCTATGGCTACACCTTC. Translating it yields CASSPTTRGRLGYGYTF.